This entry describes one T cell receptor (beta chain). No antigen is known for it. This sample is part of a study of OX40 agonist ivuxolimab in advanced cancers. Sampling times: baseline, cycle 4 day 1, cycle 7 day 1. Trimming took 4 bases from V and 1 from J, leaving 7 bases between them. Germline CDR1 and CDR2: LGHNA and YSLEER. The CDR3 has 13 amino acids. Produced via immunoSEQ multiplex PCR; TCRdb's table is partial and in-frame only. Of under 150,000 clones detected, about 92% appear once; the ten largest clones hold roughly 1%. Study outcomes and limitations: Low normalized T-cell clonal expansion also characterized some of the nonresponders. Antigen targets of the expanded peripheral T cells went undetermined. Mean expanded clone counts were higher in CD8+ than CD4+ T cells.

The chain joins TRBV4-3 to TRBJ1-1; D is undetermined. This sequence was found in an adult with an advanced solid tumor such as melanoma, head and neck, liver or kidney cancer. Sequences were derived from CD4+ or CD8+ T cells sorted from blood, sampled in a trial of the OX40 agonist ivuxolimab. CDR3 residues: CASSLLGNTEAFF. Written as DNA, the CDR3 is TGCGCCAGCAGCCTCCTAGGGAACACTGAAGCTTTCTTT.